A selection of T cell receptor beta chains follows, all from one sample in a study of blood T cell repertoires in COVID-19. TCRdb's copy holds only in-frame clones and misses some; the assay was immunoSEQ multiplex PCR. This sample has 100,000 or so clones; around 93% occur once, and the top ten carry about 2.5%. Sequencing was performed on peripheral blood. Receptor source: a human donor with active COVID-19. The donor label of this sample is uncertain. Each CDR3 is given with its conserved first and last residue. The D gene is left open where the match is weak. Clone sizes are given selectively: once, few, many, or a class where the clone is expanded.

TRBJ2-1 . . TRBV7-9 16 CASSPSPPRLYNEQFF TGTGCCAGCAGCCCTTCCCCCCCTCGACTATACAATGAGCAGTTCTTC
TRBJ2-1 . TRBD2 TRBV4-1 16 CASSPLAGETYNEQFF TGCGCCAGCAGCCCATTAGCGGGGGAGACCTACAATGAGCAGTTCTTC
TRBJ1-5 . . TRBV28 13 CASILDRNQPQHF TGTGCCAGCATCTTAGACAGGAATCAGCCCCAGCATTTT
TRBJ2-3 . TRBD1 TRBV7-3 19 CASSPFRDSRAWDTDTQYF TGTGCCAGCAGCCCATTCCGGGACAGCCGAGCCTGGGACACAGATACGCAGTATTTT
TRBJ1-4 . TRBD1 TRBV11-2 14 CASSLEGVTGALFF TGTGCCAGCAGCTTAGAAGGAGTAACAGGGGCACTGTTTTTT
TRBJ1-3 . . TRBV28 13 CASTLTNGNTIYF TGTGCCAGCACCCTGACTAATGGAAACACCATATATTTT
TRBJ1-1 . . TRBV11-3 14 CASSLGQGNTEAFF TGTGCCAGCAGCTTAGGGCAGGGGAACACTGAAGCTTTCTTT
TRBJ2-5 . . TRBV11-2 17 CASSSTGGRGSWETQYF TGTGCCAGCAGCTCTACCGGAGGGAGGGGGTCCTGGGAGACCCAGTACTTC
TRBJ2-3 . TRBD2 TRBV13 18 CASSRGLESGAPTDTQYF TGTGCCAGCAGCCGCGGCCTCGAGAGCGGGGCTCCAACAGATACGCAGTATTTT
TRBJ1-2 . . TRBV12-3/TRBV12-4 13 CASSFRGPYGYTF TGTGCCAGCAGTTTTCGAGGGCCTTATGGCTACACCTTC
TRBJ1-2 . . TRBV7-3 13 CASSPTQGKGYTF TGTGCCAGCAGCCCCACACAGGGAAAAGGCTACACCTTC
TRBJ2-6 . TRBD1 TRBV9 22 CASSVGSRGRWGSSSGANVLTF TGTGCCAGCAGCGTAGGTAGCAGGGGGCGCTGGGGGTCAAGCTCTGGGGCCAACGTCCTGACTTTC
TRBJ2-3 . . TRBV6-4 15 CASSAARGPSDTQYF TGTGCCAGCAGTGCCGCCAGGGGTCCTTCAGATACGCAGTATTTT
TRBJ1-5 . . TRBV18 15 CASSPGGEGNQPQHF TGTGCCAGCTCACCAGGGGGCGAGGGGAATCAGCCCCAGCATTTT
TRBJ1-4 . TRBD1 TRBV12-5 14 CASEQGAVDEKLFF TGTGCTAGCGAACAGGGGGCTGTCGATGAAAAACTGTTTTTT
TRBJ2-5 . . TRBV7-8 14 CASRPIDFQETQYF TGTGCCAGCAGGCCAATAGACTTCCAAGAGACCCAGTACTTC
TRBJ2-5 . . TRBV7-8 15 CASSKLSGSQETQYF TGTGCCAGCAGCAAACTAAGCGGTAGCCAAGAGACCCAGTACTTC
TRBJ2-7 . . TRBV28 14 CASSPQTLAYEQYF TGTGCCAGCAGTCCCCAGACACTCGCCTACGAGCAGTACTTC
TRBJ2-3 once TRBD2 TRBV5-1 15 CASSLGRGGRDTQYF TGCGCCAGCAGCTTGGGGCGGGGGGGCCGAGATACGCAGTATTTT
TRBJ2-3 . TRBD2 TRBV5-4 14 CASNSGGSTDTQYF TGTGCCAGCAATAGCGGGGGGAGCACAGATACGCAGTATTTT
TRBJ2-7 . TRBD1 TRBV6-2/TRBV6-3 15 CASSYAMPGQGEQYF TGTGCCAGCAGTTACGCAATGCCGGGACAGGGAGAGCAGTACTTC
TRBJ1-1 . . TRBV6-5 14 CASSYTTGNTEAFF TGTGCCAGCAGTTACACTACAGGGAACACTGAAGCTTTCTTT
TRBJ1-5 . TRBD1 TRBV7-9 15 CASSLADRGHQPQHF TGTGCCAGCAGCTTAGCCGACAGGGGGCATCAGCCCCAGCATTTT
TRBJ1-2 few TRBD1 TRBV4-1 15 CASSQADTGGYGYTF TGCGCCAGCAGCCAAGCGGACACAGGGGGCTATGGCTACACCTTC
TRBJ1-1 . . TRBV19 13 CASSTGQTNEAFF TGTGCCAGTAGTACCGGACAGACTAATGAAGCTTTCTTT
TRBJ2-1 . TRBD2 TRBV5-4 13 CASGTSGHNEQFF TGTGCCAGCGGGACTAGCGGACACAATGAGCAGTTCTTC
TRBJ2-1 . TRBD1 TRBV7-2 13 CASSRDRENEQFF TGTGCCAGCAGCCGGGACAGGGAAAATGAGCAGTTCTTC
TRBJ2-7 . . TRBV7-8 16 CASSFLRGAGTYEQYF TGTGCCAGCAGCTTTCTCCGGGGCGCGGGGACCTACGAGCAGTACTTC
TRBJ2-1 . . TRBV6-2/TRBV6-3 12 CASSSLYNEQFF TGTGCCAGCAGTTCCTTATACAATGAGCAGTTCTTC
TRBJ1-2 . . TRBV7-3 13 CASSLRGGHGYTF TGTGCCAGCAGCTTAAGAGGGGGACATGGCTACACCTTC
TRBJ2-5 . . TRBV7-8 12 CASSPNQETQYF TGTGCCAGCAGCCCCAACCAAGAGACCCAGTACTTC
TRBJ2-1 . . TRBV11-2 14 CASSLVASLDEQFF TGTGCCAGCAGCTTAGTTGCGTCTTTGGATGAGCAGTTCTTC
TRBJ2-7 . TRBD1 TRBV9 14 CASSKGQPFYEQYF TGTGCCAGCAGCAAGGGACAGCCTTTCTACGAGCAGTACTTC
TRBJ2-3 . . TRBV15 15 CATSIRLDPTDTQYF TGTGCCACCAGCATAAGACTAGACCCCACAGATACGCAGTATTTT
TRBJ1-6 few . TRBV5-5 12 CASSLSGGPLHF TGTGCCAGCAGCTTGTCCGGAGGGCCCCTCCACTTT
TRBJ2-6 . TRBD1 TRBV19 15 CATLDRGYPGNVLTF TGTGCCACCCTAGACAGGGGCTATCCGGGGAACGTCCTGACTTTC
TRBJ2-1 . . TRBV4-1 17 CASSQVFGQRAYNEQFF TGCGCCAGCAGCCAAGTTTTCGGCCAGCGGGCCTACAATGAGCAGTTCTTC
TRBJ1-1 . . TRBV7-2 15 CASSLKADMNTEAFF TGTGCCAGCAGCTTAAAGGCAGACATGAACACTGAAGCTTTCTTT
TRBJ1-2 . TRBD1 TRBV19 13 CASRPIGTGLFDF TGTGCCAGTAGGCCTATTGGGACAGGGCTCTTTGACTTC
TRBJ2-5 . TRBD1 TRBV2 16 CASSALSGGDSETQYF TGTGCCAGCAGTGCCCTTTCAGGGGGCGATTCGGAGACCCAGTACTTC
TRBJ2-4 . . TRBV6-2/TRBV6-3 15 CASSYSGQWPNIQYF TGTGCCAGCAGTTACTCAGGACAGTGGCCAAACATTCAGTACTTC
TRBJ2-7 . TRBD1 TRBV5-1 14 CASSPGQGGYEQYF TGCGCCAGCAGCCCGGGACAGGGTGGATACGAGCAGTACTTC
TRBJ2-7 once . TRBV6-5 15 CASSYSSYDSYEQYF TGTGCCAGCAGTTACTCCTCCTACGACAGTTACGAGCAGTACTTC
TRBJ2-2 . TRBD2 TRBV7-2 16 CASSLEGSGGVRELFF TGTGCCAGCAGCTTAGAGGGTAGCGGGGGGGTCAGGGAGCTGTTTTTT
TRBJ2-2 . . TRBV24-1 18 CATSDTKLTRDGTGELFF TGTGCCACCAGTGATACTAAACTTACTAGAGACGGTACCGGGGAGCTGTTTTTT
TRBJ1-4 . . TRBV7-9 16 CASSLASRAGAEKLFF TGTGCCAGCAGCTTAGCCTCGAGGGCGGGGGCCGAAAAACTGTTTTTT
TRBJ2-3 . . TRBV6-5 15 CASSYMGASTDTQYF TGTGCCAGCAGTTACATGGGCGCTAGCACAGATACGCAGTATTTT